One TCR beta chain is described in this entry. With 60 Vbeta and 13 Jbeta primers, the PCR was carried out. Here immunoSEQ multiplex PCR was the method, and the copy in TCRdb shows in-frame clones only, minus some. Among fewer than 85,000 clones listed, around 65% were seen once. Germline V gene sequence: CDR1 SEHNR, CDR2 FQNEAQ (reference sequence). The CDR3 runs 16 residues. Trimming removed 5 bases from V and 11 bases from J, with 24 bases in between. This sample was included in a study of cytomegalovirus exposure and HLA in healthy donors. This chain joins TRBV7-9 and TRBJ1-4; D may be TRBD1 (6 bases). This TCR was sampled from a man aged 55 to 70 in good health and CMV-seropositive. The sample consisted of PBMCs. The CDR3 spells CASSPELGTLGAKLFF. The CDR3, as DNA: TGTGCCAGCAGCCCGGAGTTGGGGACACTCGGGGCGAAACTGTTTTTT.